The T cell receptor (beta chain) under discussion was sequenced for a study of graft-versus-host responses after intestinal transplantation. The sample holds one count of this clone. The antigen remains unidentified. Libraries were prepared by immunoSEQ multiplex PCR; TCRdb keeps only in-frame clonotypes and omits some of them. The sample has over 85,000 clones, just under 95% seen once. Between the trimmed V and J ends, which lost 4 bases and 5 bases, there was a span of 23 bases. The germline V gene encodes CDR1 SGHVS and CDR2 FNYEAQ. The CDR3 is made up of 17 amino acids. The specimen was unstimulated CD8+ T cells sorted from spleen or lymph node cells, collected before intestinal transplant. V and J are TRBV7-6 and TRBJ2-5, with TRBD2 as a possible D gene (7 bases). This TCR derives from a human donor who received an intestinal transplant. This CDR3 reads CASSSLPGGGGAETQYF. As DNA, the CDR3 is TGTGCCAGCAGCTCGCTCCCTGGTGGGGGGGGCGCGGAGACCCAGTACTTC.